The sequence of this TCR beta chain was determined in a study of Graves' ophthalmopathy and Graves' hyperthyroidism. The wider study: Before any treatment was given, at initial diagnosis, peripheral blood was collected.

V was pared by 2 bases and J by 5 bases, with 7 bases between. CDR3 length: 13 amino acids. Germline CDR1 reads SGHTA; CDR2 reads FQGNSA. This clonotype was counted ten times or more. Its antigen is unidentified. Study findings and constraints: Blood also contained most of the expanded thyroid clonotypes above 0.001 frequency.

Investigators amplified TCR beta CDR3 regions from RNA transcripts. First-round RT-PCR employed HTBI primers, with a second-round multiplex PCR after it. One entry per CDR3 protein, called by TCRdb with MiXCR from the multiplex PCR reads. The sample carries hundreds of thousands of distinct CDR3 sequences, roughly 20% recorded once. The clonotype was recovered from a woman in her late teens or twenties with stable Graves' hyperthyroidism. Some clones in this sample may be carry-over from other donors' samples. Material for sequencing was peripheral blood. The rearrangement uses TRBV7-2 and TRBJ1-5; no firm D call. For the CDR3, the DNA is TGTGCCAGCAGCTTATTTAGGGATCAGCCCCAGCATTTT. This translates into CASSLFRDQPQHF. The complete variable domain, with remaining parts taken from reference TRBV7-2 and TRBJ1-5, reads GAGVSQSPSNKVTEKGKDVELRCDPISGHTALYWYRQSLGQGLEFLIYFQGNSAPDKSGLPSDRFSAERTGGSVSTLTIQRTQQEDSAVYLCASSLFRDQPQHFGDGTRLSIL.